The 27 T cell receptor beta chains in this list originate from one sample, sequenced in a study of blood T cell repertoires in COVID-19. The assay was immunoSEQ multiplex PCR, and TCRdb's table has in-frame clones only and misses some. The table lists about 120,000 clones, over 75% of them singletons. Input material: peripheral blood. These receptors were taken from a man aged 55-75 years with acute or convalescent COVID-19.

The J gene is TRBJ1-1, the V gene TRBV28; tentative D call: TRBD1 (5 bases). Trimming stripped 4 bases from V and 3 bases from J, with 6 bases between. The CDR3 runs to 12 residues. Germline CDR1 reads MDHEN; CDR2 reads SYDVKM. Written as DNA, the CDR3 is TGTGCCAGCAGTTCAGGGTACACTGAAGCTTTCTTT. As protein: CASSSGYTEAFF.

The rearrangement uses TRBV11-2 and TRBJ2-5, with D perhaps matching TRBD2 (6 bases). V lost 0 bases, J lost 4 bases, and 12 bases lay in between. Germline CDR1 is SGHAT and CDR2 is FQNNGV. The CDR3 consists of 15 residues. Here the CDR3 DNA reads TGTGCCAGCAGCTTAGAAGGGACTTACGCAGAGACCCAGTACTTC. Its protein product is CASSLEGTYAETQYF.

This CDR3 reads CAWSVQSVETQYF. CDR3 sequence (DNA): TGTGCCTGGAGTGTACAGTCTGTAGAGACCCAGTACTTC. The V and J genes are TRBV30 and TRBJ2-5, with D unresolved. Trimming shortened V by 0 bases and J by 4 bases, and 9 bases separated the two germline ends. The CDR3 runs 13 residues. Looked up from germline, CDR1 is GTSNPN and CDR2 is SVGIG (reference sequence).

This chain joins TRBV7-9 and TRBJ2-1; D perhaps matches TRBD2 (6 bases). The germline gives CDR1 SEHNR, CDR2 FQNEAQ (reference sequence). The ends were cut back, 5 bases at V and 0 bases at J, with 17 bases in the middle. CDR3 size: 17 residues. The CDR3 loop is CASSPLTRTDSYNEQFF. The CDR3 coding sequence is TGTGCCAGCAGCCCCTTGACTAGGACGGACTCCTACAATGAGCAGTTCTTC.

The chain couples TRBV7-6 to TRBJ2-7; 11 nucleotides agree with TRBD2. This CDR3 contains 14 residues. Germline values: CDR1 SGHVS, CDR2 FNYEAQ. The junction had 8 bases not matched to a gene; V was cut back by 7 bases and J by 6 bases. The CDR3 region has the DNA TGTGCCAGCACCGGACTAGCGGGCGGCGGCGAGCAGTACTTC. This translates into CASTGLAGGGEQYF.

This rearrangement joins TRBV4-3 to TRBJ2-7; 14 nucleotides line up with TRBD2. CDR1 is LGHNA, CDR2 YSLEER, per germline. The CDR3 is made up of 15 amino acids. The ends lost 5 bases at V and 5 bases at J; junction bases unmatched: 5. Written as DNA, the CDR3 is TGCGCCAGCAGCGAGGGACTAGCGGGAGTACACGAGCAGTACTTC. Translated: CASSEGLAGVHEQYF.

The V and J genes are TRBV5-4 and TRBJ2-3, with 10 bases lining up with TRBD2. With V trimmed by 0 bases and J by 2 bases, 3 bases remained unmatched. Germline lookup yields CDR1 SGHNT and CDR2 YYREEE (reference sequence). CDR3 length equals 16 residues. DNA of the CDR3: TGTGCCAGCAGCTTGGAACTAGCGGGAAACACAGATACGCAGTATTTT. It yields the protein CASSLELAGNTDTQYF.

The rearrangement joins TRBV28 to TRBJ2-5; perhaps TRBD2 as D (6 bases). This CDR3 spans 15 amino acids. Germline CDR1 and CDR2: MDHEN and SYDVKM. V was pared by 5 bases and J by 0 bases, with 13 bases between. The DNA for the CDR3 is TGTGCCAGCAGTCGCCAGCGGGTGTACCAAGAGACCCAGTACTTC. Amino acids: CASSRQRVYQETQYF.

The chain combines TRBV19 with TRBJ2-2; D might be TRBD2 (6 bases). Looked up from germline, CDR1 is LNHDA and CDR2 is SQIVND (reference sequence). The germline V and J ends were trimmed by 5 bases and 3 bases, with 13 bases remaining between them. The CDR3 loop spans 15 amino acids. CDR3 nucleotides: TGTGCCAGTAGTGAATTAGCGGAAGACACCGGGGAGCTGTTTTTT. This translates into CASSELAEDTGELFF.

The CDR3, as DNA: TGTGCCAGCAGCTTAGCGAGCGGGAGGGTCGGTGAGCAGTTCTTC. It is translated as CASSLASGRVGEQFF. J is TRBJ2-1 and V is TRBV11-3; 10 nucleotides line up with TRBD2. The CDR3 is made up of 15 amino acids. Unmatched junction bases numbered 6, after V lost 1 base and J lost 9 bases. Germline CDR1 and CDR2: SGHNT and YENEEA.

This chain uses TRBV27 with TRBJ2-5, with D possibly being TRBD2 (6 bases). Germline V gives CDR1 MNHEY, CDR2 SMNVEV (reference sequence). This CDR3 contains 13 residues. Trimming left V 6 bases short and J 5 bases short, with 13 bases between. Written as DNA, the CDR3 is TGTGCCAGCAGCATCACTGGGGGGGAGACCCAGTACTTC. Translating it yields CASSITGGETQYF.

The chain couples TRBV28 to TRBJ2-4; maybe TRBD1 (5 bases). Trimming took off 1 base at V and 7 bases at J, with 14 bases between the two ends. The CDR3 extends over 15 amino acids. Germline V gene data show CDR1 as MDHEN and CDR2 as SYDVKM. The CDR3 nucleotides read TGTGCCAGCAGTTTATCCCTAGGCCAGGGCAACATTCAGTACTTC. It is translated as CASSLSLGQGNIQYF.

The V and J genes are TRBV7-9 and TRBJ2-1; no reliable D call. Germline V gene sequence: CDR1 SEHNR, CDR2 FQNEAQ (reference sequence). The CDR3 consists of 14 residues. The V end was cut by 1 base, the J end by 4 bases, with 8 bases between. CDR3 in DNA: TGTGCCAGCAGCTTAGGTCCCCTGTACAATGAGCAGTTCTTC. Its translation is CASSLGPLYNEQFF.

The CDR3 DNA reads TGTGCCAGCAGCTTTCAGGAGGGCACCGGGGAGCTGTTTTTT. It codes for CASSFQEGTGELFF. V gene TRBV11-3 combines with J gene TRBJ2-2; a possible D gene is TRBD2 (6 bases). The CDR3 has 14 amino acids. The germline V gene encodes CDR1 SGHNT and CDR2 YENEEA. V was clipped by 3 bases and J by 4 bases, with 9 bases between them.

The chain has TRBV4-2 and TRBJ2-2; D remains unclear. The germline gives CDR1 LGHNA, CDR2 YNFKEQ. The CDR3 is 12 amino acids. V was trimmed by 1 base and J by 5 bases, leaving 2 bases between them. CDR3 residues: CASSQVTGELFF. The CDR3 DNA follows: TGTGCCAGCAGCCAAGTAACCGGGGAGCTGTTTTTT.

The chain employs TRBV6-5 and TRBJ1-4; TRBD1 is a possible D gene (5 bases). Trimming removed 6 bases at V and 8 bases at J, with 16 bases between. Germline V lookup: CDR1 MNHEY, CDR2 SVGAGI. The CDR3 runs to 14 residues. CDR3 protein: CASSSGGKEEKLFF. The CDR3 nucleotides are TGTGCCAGCAGCTCCGGGGGGAAGGAAGAAAAACTGTTTTTT.

The rearrangement joins TRBV5-1 to TRBJ2-7; possible D gene TRBD1, 6 bases. Between the trimmed V and J ends, which lost 0 bases and 1 base, there was a span of 11 bases. This CDR3 is 15 amino acids long. Germline assignment: CDR1 SGHRS and CDR2 YFSETQ. The CDR3 DNA sequence: TGCGCCAGCAGCTTGGGACAGGAGGCTTCCTACGAGCAGTACTTC. This translates into CASSLGQEASYEQYF.

The CDR3 DNA sequence: TGCGCCAGCAGTCAATCGGAGGGTGGAAACATTCAGTACTTC. The encoded protein is CASSQSEGGNIQYF. The V and J genes are TRBV23-1 and TRBJ2-4; the D gene is possibly TRBD2 (6 bases). TRBV23-1 is recorded as an ORF, its role being uncertain. The CDR3 is 14 residues long. The germline V and J ends were trimmed by 0 bases and 6 bases, with 9 bases remaining between them.

The chain has TRBV5-1 and TRBJ2-2; D is perhaps TRBD2 (6 bases). The CDR3 covers 14 residues. The V end was cut by 0 bases, the J end by 5 bases, with 8 bases between. In germline, CDR1 is SGHRS, CDR2 YFSETQ. The CDR3 DNA reads TGCGCCAGCAGCTTGGCGGGGGTTACCGGGGAGCTGTTTTTT. The encoded protein is CASSLAGVTGELFF.

The rearrangement links TRBV12-3 or TRBV12-4 to TRBJ2-3; TRBD1 matches at 7 bases. This CDR3 is built from 13 residues. Trimming at V came to 7 bases and at J to 2 bases, leaving 3 bases not matched to a gene. The CDR3 loop reads CASTGTDTDTQYF. For the CDR3, the DNA is TGTGCCAGCACCGGGACAGACACAGATACGCAGTATTTT.

On this clone itself: An end of the junction differs from the germline gene, which may be a read error. Other nucleotide sequences in the sample specify the same CDR3. This chain connects TRBV4-3 to TRBJ1-1, with D unresolved. The CDR3 consists of 13 residues. Germline-derived CDR1 and CDR2 are LGHNA and YSLEER. CDR3 DNA sequence: TGCGCCAGCAGCCAGGAGGAGAACACTGAAGCTTTTTTT. The encoded protein is CASSQEENTEAFF.

This sequence joins TRBV19 and TRBJ1-1, with 9 bases identical to TRBD1. The CDR3 has 13 amino acids. After removal of 6 bases from V and 6 bases from J, the junction contained 5 bases not matched to a gene. Germline CDR1 is LNHDA and CDR2 is SQIVND (reference sequence). CDR3 sequence: CASRGDREAEAFF. Written as DNA, the CDR3 is TGTGCCAGTAGGGGGGACAGGGAGGCTGAAGCTTTCTTT.

V gene TRBV6-6 combines with J gene TRBJ1-3; no clear D gene. Between the trimmed V and J ends, which lost 5 bases and 0 bases, there was a span of 11 bases. CDR3 size: 15 residues. Germline assignment: CDR1 MNHNY and CDR2 SVGAGI (reference sequence). The CDR3 bases are TGTGCCAGCAGTGGACTCCTACCCTCTGGAAACACCATATATTTT. The encoded protein is CASSGLLPSGNTIYF.

J is TRBJ2-2 and V is TRBV6-5; TRBD1 might be the D (6 bases). V gave up 6 bases and J gave up 5 bases, with 16 bases separating them. The CDR3 contains 15 residues. The V gene's germline CDR1 is MNHEY and CDR2 SVGAGI. The CDR3 DNA is TGTGCCAGCAGCCCGGGACACAGACCTACCGGGGAGCTGTTTTTT. This translates into CASSPGHRPTGELFF.

This chain links TRBV7-2 with TRBJ1-4, with 8 bases fitting TRBD1. The CDR3 loop spans 14 amino acids. The germline V gene encodes CDR1 SGHTA and CDR2 FQGNSA. V was clipped by 4 bases and J by 9 bases; unmatched bases: 7. The CDR3 reads CASSSGGLGKKLFF. DNA of the CDR3: TGTGCCAGCAGCTCAGGGGGCCTCGGGAAAAAACTGTTTTTT. The full variable domain, rest sourced from reference TRBV7-2 and TRBJ1-4, is GAGVSQSPSNKVTEKGKDVELRCDPISGHTALYWYRQSLGQGLEFLIYFQGNSAPDKSGLPSDRFSAERTGGSVSTLTIQRTQQEDSAVYLCASSSGGLGKKLFFGSGTQLSVL.

V and J are TRBV7-9 and TRBJ2-7; 11 bases are shared with TRBD2. The V segment lost 4 bases and the J segment 5 bases; nucleotides outside the gene matches: 10. The germline gives CDR1 SEHNR, CDR2 FQNEAQ (reference sequence). This CDR3 has 16 amino acids. The chain's CDR3 is CASSSGSGRAIHEQYF. The CDR3 bases are TGTGCCAGCAGCTCGGGTAGCGGGAGGGCCATCCACGAGCAGTACTTC.

The CDR3, as DNA: TGTGCCAGCAGTCCCTCACTAGCGGGAGATTACGAGCAGTACTTC. This encodes CASSPSLAGDYEQYF. This chain uses TRBV28 with TRBJ2-7, with 11 bases aligning to TRBD2. The CDR3 consists of 15 residues. The junction had 7 bases not matched to a gene; V was cut back by 5 bases and J by 4 bases. Germline-derived CDR1 and CDR2 are MDHEN and SYDVKM.